The sample holds many counts of the clone carrying this T cell receptor (beta chain). Its antigen remains unidentified. Germline assignment: CDR1 DFQATT and CDR2 SNEGSKA (reference sequence). Trimming cost V 7 bases and J 3 bases; bases outside gene matches: 9. The CDR3 consists of 13 residues. This entry comes from a study of T cells in Graves' hyperthyroidism and ophthalmopathy. Overall study context: Staff took peripheral blood when the initial diagnosis was made, before any treatment began.

TCR beta CDR3 region amplification was performed from RNA transcripts. In the first-round RT-PCR of the TCR CDR3, the HTBI primer set was used. TCRdb fed the multiplex PCR reads into MiXCR, producing one record per CDR3 protein. Found here are approximately 600,000 distinct CDR3 sequences, roughly 14% of them singletons; the top ten hold 5.8%. Study-wide points: Progression to ophthalmopathy was predicted a median of 6.5 months early. Blood also carried most thyroid clonotypes expanded above 0.001.

This receptor was obtained from a woman in her 30s with Graves' hyperthyroidism that later progressed to Graves' ophthalmopathy. The specimen sequenced was blood. The chain links TRBV20-1 to TRBJ2-7; TRBD1 agrees at 7 bases. The CDR3 is CSGVGQSFYEQYF. In DNA, the CDR3 is TGCAGTGGGGTGGGACAGAGTTTCTACGAGCAGTACTTC.